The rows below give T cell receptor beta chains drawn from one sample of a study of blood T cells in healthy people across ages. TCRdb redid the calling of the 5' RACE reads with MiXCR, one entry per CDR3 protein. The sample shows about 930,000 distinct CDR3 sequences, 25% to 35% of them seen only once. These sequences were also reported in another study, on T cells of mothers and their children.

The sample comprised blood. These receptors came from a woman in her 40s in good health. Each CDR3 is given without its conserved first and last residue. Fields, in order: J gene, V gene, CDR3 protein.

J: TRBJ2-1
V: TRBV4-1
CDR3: ASSQDPSPGGEQF

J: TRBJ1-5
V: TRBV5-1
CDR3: ASSPTGDRNQPQH

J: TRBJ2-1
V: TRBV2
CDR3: ASSFMGLAEPIQF

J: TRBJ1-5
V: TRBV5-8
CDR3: ASSLQGIVNQPQH

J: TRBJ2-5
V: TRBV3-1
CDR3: ASSQGPSGETQY

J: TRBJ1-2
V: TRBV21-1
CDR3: ASSKKPSGTGKLGYT

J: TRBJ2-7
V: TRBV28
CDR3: TSSFAGQANTYEQY

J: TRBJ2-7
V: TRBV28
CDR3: ASSLGRYEQY

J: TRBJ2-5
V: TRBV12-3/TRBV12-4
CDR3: ASSSRQGANDPQY

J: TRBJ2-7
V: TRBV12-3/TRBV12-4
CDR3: ASRRGTAISYEQY

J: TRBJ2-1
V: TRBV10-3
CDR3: AIRGGQLYNEQF

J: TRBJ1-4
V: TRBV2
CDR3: ASSTGRGGEKLF

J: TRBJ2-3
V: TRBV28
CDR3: ASSFTGRIPRADTQY

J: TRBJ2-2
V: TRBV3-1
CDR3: ASSQGQKNTGVLF

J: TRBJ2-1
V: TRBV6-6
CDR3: ASSWAGRDNEQF

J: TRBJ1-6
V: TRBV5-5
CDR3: ASSLAVLYSPLH

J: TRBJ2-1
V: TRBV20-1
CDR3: SARDSLSYNEQF

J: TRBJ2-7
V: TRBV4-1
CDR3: ASSQVSGGAASDEQY

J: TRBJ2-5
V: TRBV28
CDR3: ASSSTGTGRETQY

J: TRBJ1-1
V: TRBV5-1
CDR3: ASSGGQQAF

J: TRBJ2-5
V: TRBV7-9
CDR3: ASSLYAASGGETQY

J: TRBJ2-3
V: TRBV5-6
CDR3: ASSATPGSFSTDTQY

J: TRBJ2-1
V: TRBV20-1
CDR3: SARNRIYQYNEQF

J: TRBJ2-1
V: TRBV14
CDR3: ASSPWDRRYNEQF

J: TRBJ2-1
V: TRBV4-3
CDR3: ASSQDAYRYNEQF

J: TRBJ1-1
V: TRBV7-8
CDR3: ASSLGDRGVNTEAF

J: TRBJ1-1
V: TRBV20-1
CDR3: SAPGQFMNTEAF

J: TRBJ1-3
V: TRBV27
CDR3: ASSLYSGSGNTIY

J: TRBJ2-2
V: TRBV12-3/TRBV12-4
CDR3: ASNLTFPASGELF

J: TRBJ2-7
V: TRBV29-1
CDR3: SVEDLQGGYEQY